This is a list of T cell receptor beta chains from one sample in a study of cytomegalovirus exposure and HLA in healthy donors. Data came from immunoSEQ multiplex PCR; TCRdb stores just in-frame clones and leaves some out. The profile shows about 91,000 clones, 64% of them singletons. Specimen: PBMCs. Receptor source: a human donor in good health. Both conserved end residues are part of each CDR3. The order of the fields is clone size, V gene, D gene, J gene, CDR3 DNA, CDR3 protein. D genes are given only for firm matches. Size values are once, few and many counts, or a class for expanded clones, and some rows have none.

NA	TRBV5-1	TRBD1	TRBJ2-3	TGCGCCAGCAGAGGTACAGGGGGCTTCACAGATACGCAGTATTTT	CASRGTGGFTDTQYF
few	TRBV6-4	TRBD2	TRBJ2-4	TGTGCCAGCAGTGAAAGGGGAGGGTACGACATTCAGTACTTC	CASSERGGYDIQYF
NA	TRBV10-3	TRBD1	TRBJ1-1	TGTGCCATCAGTGAGGCATCGACAGGGGGAGCTTTCTTT	CAISEASTGGAFF
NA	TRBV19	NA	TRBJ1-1	TGTGCCAGTAGTATTGTCAGGCCCACTGAAGCTTTCTTT	CASSIVRPTEAFF
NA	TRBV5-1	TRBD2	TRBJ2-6	TGCGCCAGCAGCTTTCGGGGGGCTGGGGCCAACGTCCTGACTTTC	CASSFRGAGANVLTF
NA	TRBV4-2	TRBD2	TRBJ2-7	TGTGCCAGCAGCCAAGATCTGCAAGCGGGGACGTCCTACGAGCAGTACTTC	CASSQDLQAGTSYEQYF
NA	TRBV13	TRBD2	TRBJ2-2	TGTGCCAGCAGCGAATCTGTAGCGGGGGTGAGCACCGGGGAGCTGTTTTTT	CASSESVAGVSTGELFF
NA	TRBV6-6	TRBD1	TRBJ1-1	TGTGCCAGCACCCCCGACAGGGGGGGCACTGAGGCTTTCTTT	CASTPDRGGTEAFF
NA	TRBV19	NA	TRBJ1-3	TGTGCCACCCGAATGAGCTCTGGAAACACCATATATTTT	CATRMSSGNTIYF
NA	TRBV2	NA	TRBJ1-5	TGTGCCAGCAAAGTGGATGGGGCTTGGGGTCAGCCCCAGCATTTT	CASKVDGAWGQPQHF
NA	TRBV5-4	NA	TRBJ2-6	TGTGCCAGCAGTTCAGGCCACCCCTCTGGGGCCAACGTCCTGACTTTC	CASSSGHPSGANVLTF
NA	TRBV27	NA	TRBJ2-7	TGTGCCAGCAGGGGGCGGGACAGAGCCTACGAGCAGTACTTC	CASRGRDRAYEQYF
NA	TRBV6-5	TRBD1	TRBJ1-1	TGTGCCAGCAGTACTTCAGGGGGGCGGACTGAAGCTTTCTTT	CASSTSGGRTEAFF
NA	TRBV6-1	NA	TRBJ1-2	TGTGCCAGCAGCCTGGAGGGGACCTATGGCTACACCTTC	CASSLEGTYGYTF
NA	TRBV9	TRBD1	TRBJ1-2	TGTGCCAGCAGCGTCTACAAGACAGGGAATTCCTATGGCTACACCTTC	CASSVYKTGNSYGYTF
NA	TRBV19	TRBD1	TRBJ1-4	TGTGCCACCCGGGGTGGTCTGAGACAGGGAAATGAAAAACTGTTTTTT	CATRGGLRQGNEKLFF
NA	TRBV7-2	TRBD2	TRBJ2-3	TGTGCCAGCAGCTTACCGGGACTAGCGGACCACCACACAGATACGCAGTATTTT	CASSLPGLADHHTDTQYF
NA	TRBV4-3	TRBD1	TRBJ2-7	TGCGCCAGCAGCCAAGGCGCAGGGGGCCCCTACGAGCAGTACTTC	CASSQGAGGPYEQYF
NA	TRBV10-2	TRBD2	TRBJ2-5	TGCGCCAGCACCAGGGTAGCGGGGGCTCAAGAGACCCAGTACTTC	CASTRVAGAQETQYF
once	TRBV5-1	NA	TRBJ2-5	TGCGCCAGCAGCTTGGGTAGCTCAGAGACCCAGTACTTC	CASSLGSSETQYF
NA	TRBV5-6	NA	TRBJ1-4	TGTGCCAGCAGCTTAGTCCGGGGGGCCGGTGAAAAACTGTTTTTT	CASSLVRGAGEKLFF
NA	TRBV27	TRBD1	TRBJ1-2	TGTGCCAGCAGTATAGGACAGGGGGCTGGCTACACCTTC	CASSIGQGAGYTF
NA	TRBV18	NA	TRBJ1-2	TGTGCCACCGAGGCGGCGGGGCTTAATGGCTACACCTTC	CATEAAGLNGYTF
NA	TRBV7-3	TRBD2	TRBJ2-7	TGTGCCAGCAGCTTATCGGTGACTAGCGGGGTGTCCTACGAGCAGTACTTC	CASSLSVTSGVSYEQYF
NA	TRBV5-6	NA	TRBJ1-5	TGTGCCAGCAGCTTGGAGGGGGGGGGCTATAGCAATCAGCCCCAGCATTTT	CASSLEGGGYSNQPQHF
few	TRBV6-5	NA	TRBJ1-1	TGTGCCAGCAGTTCCCCTCGCGTCGGGGACACTGAAGCTTTCTTT	CASSSPRVGDTEAFF
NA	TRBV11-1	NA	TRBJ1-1	TGTGCCAGCAGCTCCCAGGTGGGGCCGAACACTGAAGCTTTCTTT	CASSSQVGPNTEAFF
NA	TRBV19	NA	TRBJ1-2	TGTGCCAGTAGTATTATTCGGGAGGGCGATGGCTACACCTTC	CASSIIREGDGYTF
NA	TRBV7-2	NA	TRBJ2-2	TGTGCCAGCAGCCCAATAGGCAGGATTAACGCGAACACCGGGGAGCTGTTTTTT	CASSPIGRINANTGELFF
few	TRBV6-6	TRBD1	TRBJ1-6	TGTGCCAGCAGGGGACCGGGACAGGGGTATTCACCCCTCCACTTT	CASRGPGQGYSPLHF
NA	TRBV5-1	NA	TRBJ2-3	TGCGCCAGCACGCCAGGACAAAGCACAGATACGCAGTATTTT	CASTPGQSTDTQYF
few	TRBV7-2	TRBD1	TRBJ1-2	TGTGCCAGCAGCTTAGCCGGGACAGTCCGTGGCTACACCTTC	CASSLAGTVRGYTF
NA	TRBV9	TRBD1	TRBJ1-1	TGTGCCAGCAGCACAGCCCAGACAGGGACGAACACTGAAGCTTTCTTT	CASSTAQTGTNTEAFF
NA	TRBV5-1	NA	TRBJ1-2	TGCGCCAGCAGCCCGACGACAGGAACCTATGGCTACACCTTC	CASSPTTGTYGYTF
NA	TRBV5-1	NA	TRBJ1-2	TGCGCCAGCAGCTTGGAAGGGGCGGCTAACTATGGCTACACCTTC	CASSLEGAANYGYTF
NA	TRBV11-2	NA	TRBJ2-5	TGTGCCAGCAGCTTAGACGGGGGGACCCAGTACTTC	CASSLDGGTQYF
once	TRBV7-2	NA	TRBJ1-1	TGTGCCAGCAGCTTAGAGGGGTTTCAGGGGACCACTGAAGCTTTCTTT	CASSLEGFQGTTEAFF
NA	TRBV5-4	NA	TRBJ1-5	TGTGCCAGCAGCTCTGGGGGACACCTAAGAGGTCAGCCCCAGCATTTT	CASSSGGHLRGQPQHF
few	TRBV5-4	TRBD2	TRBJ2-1	TGTGCCAGCAGCTCTAGCGGGGGGGCCTACAATGAGCAGTTCTTC	CASSSSGGAYNEQFF
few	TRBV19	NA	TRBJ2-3	TGTGCCAGTAGTATAAGAGTGGGGACTGCAGATACGCAGTATTTT	CASSIRVGTADTQYF
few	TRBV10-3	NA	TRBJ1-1	TGTGCCATCAGTGCAGTTGAGGGCACTGAAGCTTTCTTT	CAISAVEGTEAFF
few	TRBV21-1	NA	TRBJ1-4	TGTGCCAGCAGCAAAGATAACAGGTACAATGAAAAACTGTTTTTT	CASSKDNRYNEKLFF
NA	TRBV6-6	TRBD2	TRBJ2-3	TGTGCCAGCAGGGAGGGACTAGCCCCGCAGTATTTT	CASREGLAPQYF
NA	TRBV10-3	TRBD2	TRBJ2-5	TGTGCCATCAGTGAGTCGTTGGGTTCGGCTAGCGGGGACCAAGAGACCCAGTACTTC	CAISESLGSASGDQETQYF
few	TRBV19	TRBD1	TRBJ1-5	TGTGCCAGTAGATCCGGGACAGATAGCAATCAGCCCCAGCATTTT	CASRSGTDSNQPQHF
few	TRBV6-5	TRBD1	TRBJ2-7	TGTGCCATCAGTGACAGGGCCCTCGAGCAGTACTTC	CAISDRALEQYF
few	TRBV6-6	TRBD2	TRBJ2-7	TGTGCCAGCACTACGGGAGGGGAGCAGTACTTC	CASTTGGEQYF
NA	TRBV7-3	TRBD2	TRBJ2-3	TGTGCCAGCAGCTTTGCGGGGGAAAGCACAGATACGCAGTATTTT	CASSFAGESTDTQYF
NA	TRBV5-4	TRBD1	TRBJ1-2	TGTGCCAGCAGCTTGGGAGGGGGCGCAAGCTATGGCTACACCTTC	CASSLGGGASYGYTF
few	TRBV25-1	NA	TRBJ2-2	TGTGCCAGCAGACTAAGGAACACCGGGGAGCTGTTTTTT	CASRLRNTGELFF
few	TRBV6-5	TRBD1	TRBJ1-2	TGTGCCAGCAGTTACTCGCAGGGGGTGGATGGCTACACCTTC	CASSYSQGVDGYTF
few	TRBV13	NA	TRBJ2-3	TGTGCCAGCATTCACGACAGGTCCAGCACAGATACGCAGTATTTT	CASIHDRSSTDTQYF
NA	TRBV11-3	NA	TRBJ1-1	TGTGCCAGCAGCTTAAGTCGCCCGGGGGGGAACACTGAAGCTTTCTTT	CASSLSRPGGNTEAFF
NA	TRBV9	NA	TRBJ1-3	TGTGCCAGCAGCGTAGGGTGGGCCTCTGGAAACACCATATATTTT	CASSVGWASGNTIYF
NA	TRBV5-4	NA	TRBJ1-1	TGTGCCAGCAGCTTGGATGCGGGCCGCGGCATTGAAGCTTTCTTT	CASSLDAGRGIEAFF
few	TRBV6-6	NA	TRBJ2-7	TGTGCCAGCAGTTACTCCGCGAGGGCCTACGAGCAGTACTTC	CASSYSARAYEQYF
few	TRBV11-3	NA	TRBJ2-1	TGTGCCAGCAGCTTAACCAGCGGGTCCTACAATGAGCAGTTCTTC	CASSLTSGSYNEQFF
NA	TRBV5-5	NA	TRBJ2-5	TGTGCCAGCAGCTTGAAACAGGGAAAAGAGACCCAGTACTTC	CASSLKQGKETQYF